This note documents a single T cell receptor (beta chain) sequence. Its antigen is not known. 5' RACE that incorporated UMI labels was used to prepare the TRB cDNA libraries. With the 5' RACE reads reprocessed, TCRdb shows one record per CDR3 protein and no DNA. The sample data list 20,000 to 25,000 distinct CDR3 sequences. Using triplicate sorts, some 320,000 cells were collected each time from every CD8+ T cell subset. CD45RO-CCR7+CD27+CD95- was the phenotype of naive CD8+ T cells. The record originates from a study of CXCR3-negative and CXCR3-positive naive CD8 T cells. Study conclusions and caveats: Naive subsets were similarly diverse, while memory CD8+ repertoires were much less diverse.

The sample consisted of naive CXCR3- CD8+ T cells from blood. This sample's subset: CD45RO-CCR7+CD27+CD95- naive CD8+ T cells lacking CXCR3 (TNR3-). The receptor was derived from a human donor in good health. Some clones in this sample may be carry-over from other donors' samples.

CDR3 sequence reads: CASSIRQGATVTGELFF. The chain recombines TRBV28 with TRBJ2-2; the TRBD1 assignment by TCRdb is unverifiable without DNA. Germline lookup yields CDR1 MDHEN and CDR2 SYDVKM. The CDR3 extends over 17 amino acids.